This passage covers 16 T cell receptor beta chains from one sample sequenced in a study of cytomegalovirus exposure and HLA in healthy donors. Clones were sequenced by immunoSEQ multiplex PCR, and TCRdb holds only the in-frame ones, with some missing. The repertoire consists of 180,000 or so clones, with around 84% occurring once and the leading ten covering roughly an eighth. The sequencing sample was made of PBMCs. Receptors were obtained from a woman in her 30s in good health and CMV-seropositive.

This chain links TRBV25-1 with TRBJ2-2; 7 bases align to TRBD1. The V segment lost 2 bases and the J segment 2 bases; nucleotides outside the gene matches: 5. The length of the CDR3 is 16 residues. In germline, CDR1 is MGHDK, CDR2 SYGVNS. The CDR3 spells CASSERQGQNTGELFF. In DNA form, the CDR3 reads TGTGCCAGCAGTGAAAGACAGGGCCAAAACACCGGGGAGCTGTTTTTT.

This rearrangement joins TRBV4-1 to TRBJ2-1; 15 nucleotides match TRBD2. V lost 3 bases and J lost 6; bases outside the gene matches: 21. This CDR3 is built from 22 residues. CDR1 MGHRA and CDR2 YSYEKL come from the germline V gene. The CDR3 nucleotides are TGCGCCAGCAGCCATTATGACCCGGGACTAGCGGGAGGCCGGAACCGTGCCAATGAGCAGTTCTTC. Its translation: CASSHYDPGLAGGRNRANEQFF.

This rearrangement joins TRBV6-5 to TRBJ2-1; the match to TRBD1 covers 8 bases. The CDR3 totals 15 residues. Germline CDR1 and CDR2: MNHEY and SVGAGI. With V trimmed by 3 bases and J by 9 bases, 10 bases remained unmatched. Written as DNA, the CDR3 is TGTGCCAGCAGTTATTCGGACAGGGAGCTTGCTGAGCAGTTCTTC. The encoded protein is CASSYSDRELAEQFF.

V usage is TRBV11-1 and J usage is TRBJ2-7; 8 nucleotides align to TRBD2. Unmatched junction bases numbered 17, after V lost 1 base and J lost 12 bases. Germline CDR1 is SGHAT and CDR2 is FQDESV (reference sequence). The CDR3 runs 16 residues. Here the CDR3 reads CASSLGVSTSGNPRYF. The CDR3 DNA is TGTGCCAGCAGCTTAGGGGTATCAACTAGCGGAAACCCGCGGTACTTC.

CDR3 bases: TGTGCCAGCAGCCCCCCCTCCGGTACCGGGGAGCTGTTTTTT. This encodes CASSPPSGTGELFF. This chain joins TRBV11-2 and TRBJ2-2; D remains ambiguous. This CDR3 contains 14 residues. Per the germline V gene, CDR1 is SGHAT and CDR2 is FQNNGV. Trimming stripped 5 bases from V and 5 bases from J, with 12 bases between.

The chain joins TRBV27 to TRBJ2-2; D perhaps matches TRBD1 (6 bases). V was trimmed by 9 bases and J by 0 bases, leaving 11 bases between them. The CDR3 spans 14 residues. CDR1 MNHEY and CDR2 SMNVEV come from the germline V gene (reference sequence). DNA for the CDR3: TGTGCCAGTAGGGACACCGCGAACACCGGGGAGCTGTTTTTT. This sequence encodes CASRDTANTGELFF.

Only one count was recorded for this clone. The chain recombines TRBV27 with TRBJ1-1; 9 bases map to TRBD1. V gave up 7 bases and J gave up 7 bases; unmatched junction bases: 10. This CDR3 has 14 amino acids. In germline, CDR1 is MNHEY, CDR2 SMNVEV (reference sequence). CDR3 in amino acids: CASIKQGAWSEAFF. For the CDR3, the DNA is TGTGCCAGCATTAAACAGGGGGCTTGGAGTGAAGCTTTCTTT.

J is TRBJ2-7 and V is TRBV7-9, with TRBD1 as a possible D gene (7 bases). The length of the CDR3 is 16 residues. The germline V gene encodes CDR1 SEHNR and CDR2 FQNEAQ (reference sequence). The V end was cut by 3 bases, the J end by 2 bases, with 17 bases between. Written as DNA, the CDR3 is TGTGCCAGCAGCTTGGCCAGGGGGGCCGCCACCTACGAGCAGTACTTC. As protein: CASSLARGAATYEQYF. The full variable domain, in which reference TRBV7-9 and TRBJ2-7 provide the parts outside the CDR3, is DTGVSQNPRHKITKRGQNVTFRCDPISEHNRLYWYRQTLGQGPEFLTYFQNEAQLEKSRLLSDRFSAERPKGSFSTLEIQRTEQGDSAMYLCASSLARGAATYEQYFGPGTRLTVT.

V usage is TRBV5-1 and J usage is TRBJ2-2; 11 bases fit TRBD2. CDR1 and CDR2 from the germline V gene are SGHRS and YFSETQ. V gave up 4 bases and J gave up 7 bases; unmatched junction bases: 9. This CDR3 comprises 16 residues. CDR3 amino acids: CASSHTSGRGNGELFF. Here the CDR3 DNA reads TGCGCCAGCAGCCACACTAGCGGGAGAGGGAACGGGGAGCTGTTTTTT.

This chain connects TRBV5-1 to TRBJ2-1; TRBD2 agrees at 8 bases. Per the germline V gene, CDR1 is SGHRS and CDR2 is YFSETQ. The CDR3 runs to 15 residues. With V trimmed by 4 bases and J by 6 bases, 9 bases remained unmatched. CDR3 protein: CASSPTSGQGNEQFF. CDR3 DNA sequence: TGCGCCAGCAGCCCTACTAGCGGCCAAGGCAATGAGCAGTTCTTC.

The rearrangement links TRBV4-2 to TRBJ2-3, with 11 nucleotides matching TRBD2. Germline values: CDR1 LGHNA, CDR2 YNFKEQ. J lost 1 base, V lost 0 bases, and 3 bases had no gene match. The length of the CDR3 is 17 residues. The CDR3 loop is CASSQESTSGGTDTQYF. The CDR3 DNA follows: TGTGCCAGCAGCCAAGAATCGACTAGCGGGGGCACAGATACGCAGTATTTT.

V is TRBV6-6 and J is TRBJ1-5, with D perhaps matching TRBD1 (5 bases). Germline V CDR1 and CDR2: MNHNY, SVGAGI (reference sequence). The ends were cut back, 0 bases at V and 4 bases at J, with 10 bases in the middle. The CDR3 sequence is 15 residues long. The chain's CDR3 is CASSYSGRVNQPQHF. CDR3 nucleotide sequence: TGTGCCAGCAGTTACTCGGGCAGGGTTAATCAGCCCCAGCATTTT.

The chain links TRBV6-5 to TRBJ1-2; 8 bases map to TRBD1. J gave up 4 bases and V 9 bases, and 4 bases lay outside the gene matches. The CDR3 is 12 amino acids. CDR1 and CDR2 (germline): MNHEY, SVGAGI. The CDR3 nucleotides are TGTGCCAGTCAGGGGGCTCTCTATGGCTACACCTTC. It encodes CASQGALYGYTF.

This chain joins TRBV19 and TRBJ1-2; D gene unclear. The CDR3 is made up of 14 amino acids. Trimming shortened V by 5 bases and J by 5 bases, and 15 bases separated the two germline ends. CDR1 is LNHDA, CDR2 SQIVND, per germline (reference sequence). The CDR3 reads CASSVLGGKYGYTF. The CDR3 DNA sequence: TGTGCCAGTAGTGTCCTAGGAGGGAAATATGGCTACACCTTC.

This clone appeared a few times. The chain links TRBV4-2 to TRBJ2-5; TRBD2 is a possible D gene (5 bases). The CDR3 is 13 amino acids. CDR1 and CDR2 (germline): LGHNA, YNFKEQ. Trimming removed 4 bases from V and 4 bases from J, with 10 bases in between. The CDR3 region has the DNA TGTGCCAGCAGCCTCGGCGAGGGAGAGACCCAGTACTTC. As protein: CASSLGEGETQYF.

V gene TRBV6-1 combines with J gene TRBJ2-5; a possible D gene is TRBD1 (8 bases). CDR3 length: 16 residues. V lost 2 bases and J 4 bases, leaving 17 bases between the germline ends. The germline gives CDR1 MNHNS, CDR2 SASEGT. In DNA form, the CDR3 reads TGTGCCAGCAGTGAACATTGGGGGGGGACAGGAGAGACCCAGTACTTC. This codes for CASSEHWGGTGETQYF.